This T cell receptor (beta chain) stems from a study of T cell responses to AZD1222 COVID-19 vaccine. This clone was picked up a small number of times. Data came from immunoSEQ multiplex PCR; TCRdb stores just in-frame clones and leaves some out. The sample lists approximately 150,000 clones, 80% to 95% seen once, with under 4.5% in the top ten. The sequence derives from an adult who received the AZD1222 COVID-19 vaccine. The sequencing used peripheral blood, collected 28 days after the second AZD1222 dose.

Here the CDR3 reads CASSFYRDGSPLHF. The CDR3 nucleotides are TGTGCCAGCAGCTTTTATAGGGACGGTTCACCCCTCCACTTT. The chain combines TRBV5-8 with TRBJ1-6; D perhaps matches TRBD1 (5 bases). Germline-derived CDR1 and CDR2 are SGHTS and YDEGEE. The CDR3 totals 14 residues. The V end lost 2 bases, the J end lost 9 bases, and 12 bases lay between the germline ends.